This T cell receptor (beta chain) was recorded in a study of blood T cell repertoires in COVID-19. Study as a whole: Acute and convalescent COVID-19 samples came from the United States, Italy and Spain.

CDR1 and CDR2 from the germline V gene are SGHTA and FQGNSA. The CDR3 runs 15 residues. V shed 5 bases, J shed 7 bases, and the junction held 9 bases outside the gene matches. As processed by the authors: Estimation of nucleated cell counts was performed using reference gene primer amplification. Assay: immunoSEQ multiplex PCR; the TCRdb copy retains only in-frame clones and omits some. The V and J calls and clone size are taken from that table; D and trimming were inferred from the DNA. The table has roughly 150,000 clones, 80% to 90% seen once. A Seattle source enrolled patients during active infection and followed them longitudinally.

The rearrangement uses TRBV7-2 and TRBJ2-7; 12 bases are shared with TRBD2. Sequenced material: peripheral blood. This clonotype was obtained from a man between 18 and 29 years old with COVID-19, enrolled during active disease. CDR3 loop: CASSTLAGGPGEQYF. The CDR3 coding sequence is TGTGCCAGCAGCACCCTAGCGGGAGGGCCTGGGGAGCAGTACTTC.